This entry concerns a single TCR beta chain. Sequencing was performed with immunoSEQ multiplex PCR; in TCRdb, only in-frame clones are kept and a portion is missing. Of roughly 56,000 clones in the sample, about 90% were seen once. This sample is drawn from a study of T cell changes during pregnancy in multiple sclerosis. The sequences come from CD4+ T cells from peripheral blood mononuclear cells, collected after pregnancy. This sequence was found in a female donor in good health, enrolled as a control in a pregnancy study.

The CDR3 reads CASSQDQSGGQNYEQYF. The CDR3 DNA reads as TGCGCCAGCAGCCAAGATCAGAGCGGTGGGCAGAACTACGAGCAGTACTTC. The V and J genes are TRBV4-1 and TRBJ2-7; D might be TRBD2 (5 bases). The CDR3 has 17 residues. The germline V gene encodes CDR1 MGHRA and CDR2 YSYEKL. The V end was cut by 0 bases, the J end by 3 bases, with 18 bases between.